The T cell receptor beta chain under discussion was sequenced for a study of shared clonotypes between healthy human individuals. On the study more broadly: The cohort comprised a couple of women and a few men. Their ages spanned 18 to 49 years.

Study results and limitations: Generation probabilities of non-shared clonotypes were lower (relative to those shared by all four donors).

Data came from immunoSEQ multiplex PCR; TCRdb stores just in-frame clones and leaves some out. The top ten hold about 1.5% of the sample, which has approximately 940,000 clones, around 80% seen once. In regard to this clone: Its antigen remains unidentified.

The CDR3 runs to 15 residues. V was clipped by 0 bases and J by 4 bases; unmatched bases: 4. Germline V gene sequence: CDR1 MNHNS, CDR2 SASEGT. The receptor was isolated from a man between 18 and 35 years old in good health. Material for sequencing was memory CD4+ T cells sorted from blood. Subset meaning: CD45RA-negative fraction. The chain employs TRBV6-1 and TRBJ1-1, with 8 bases fitting TRBD1. CDR3 bases: TGTGCCAGCAGTGAAGCTGGGACAGGAAGCACTGAAGCTTTCTTT. Translated: CASSEAGTGSTEAFF.